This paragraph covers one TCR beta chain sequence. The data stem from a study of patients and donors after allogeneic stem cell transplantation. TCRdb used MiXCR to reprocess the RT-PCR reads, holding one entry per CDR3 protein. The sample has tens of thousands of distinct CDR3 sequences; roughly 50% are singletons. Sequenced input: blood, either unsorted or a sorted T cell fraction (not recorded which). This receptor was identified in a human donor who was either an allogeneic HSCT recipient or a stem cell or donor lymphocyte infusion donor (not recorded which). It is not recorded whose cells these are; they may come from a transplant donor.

The CDR3 is CAWMGGYANTEAFF. The CDR3 DNA reads TGTGCCTGGATGGGGGGGTATGCGAACACTGAAGCTTTCTTT. The J gene is TRBJ1-1, the V gene TRBV30, with D perhaps matching TRBD1 (5 bases). The CDR3 is 14 residues long. Trimming removed 4 bases from V and 1 base from J, with 13 bases in between. Germline loops: CDR1 GTSNPN, CDR2 SVGIG (reference sequence).